This paragraph covers one T cell receptor (beta chain) sequence. A read error may account for a junction end that differs from germline. The library came from three nested PCR rounds adapted from ARM-PCR protocols. Each CDR3 protein is one row after TCRdb ran MiXCR on the multiplex PCR reads. The repertoire consists of just over 200,000 distinct CDR3 sequences, with about 76% occurring once and the leading ten covering 20% to 25%. The template was RNA from unsorted bulk tissue. These data originate in a study of tumor and adjacent non-tumor tissue in lung cancer. The CDR3 is 15 residues long. Germline V gene lookup returns CDR1 SGDLS and CDR2 YYNGEE.

The rearrangement links TRBV9 to TRBJ1-4; 10 bases match TRBD1. The TCR originated in a man aged 55 to 70 with non-small cell lung cancer. Material: lung tumor tissue. The CDR3 is CASSSGGQGREILFF. The DNA of the CDR3 is TGTGCCAGCAGCTCAGGGGGACAGGGGAGAGAAATACTGTTTTTT.